This entry describes one T cell receptor (beta chain). The protocol was immunoSEQ multiplex PCR, while the TCRdb copy is restricted to in-frame clones and leaves out a portion. The repertoire holds 150,000 to 200,000 clones, with about 85% as singletons. The sample originates from a study of blood T cell repertoires in COVID-19. Study context: Among Cohort 3 donors, those recovered had two negative PCRs, clearance, or symptom resolution.

Germline lookup yields CDR1 LNHNV and CDR2 YYDKDF (reference sequence). The CDR3 is 19 residues long. Trimming removed 0 bases from V and 0 bases from J; junction bases left unmatched: 8. The J gene is TRBJ1-2, the V gene TRBV15; 12 bases agree with TRBD1. This TCR came from a woman in her thirties or forties in a cohort exposed to, infected with or recovered from COVID-19 (not recorded which). Sequenced: PBMCs or T cells enriched from blood (not recorded which). CDR3 amino acids: CATSRDWDRGPTSNYGYTF. CDR3 nucleotide sequence: TGTGCCACCAGCAGAGATTGGGACAGGGGGCCCACTTCTAACTATGGCTACACCTTC. Filled out from reference TRBV15 and TRBJ1-2, the complete variable domain reads DAMVIQNPRYQVTQFGKPVTLSCSQTLNHNVMYWYQQKSSQAPKLLFHYYDKDFNNEADTPDNFQSRRPNTSFCFLDIRSPGLGDTAMYLCATSRDWDRGPTSNYGYTFGSGTRLTVV.